The clone carrying this T cell receptor (beta chain) was counted a few times. Its antigen remains unknown. The sample is drawn from a study of T cell responses to AZD1222 COVID-19 vaccine. Germline V gives CDR1 LNHDA, CDR2 SQIVND (reference sequence). The CDR3 has 16 residues. The V and J ends lost 5 bases and 7 bases respectively, with 20 bases between them. Whole-study findings and limits: White British people made up most donors, females outnumbered males, and clonal diversity was possibly underestimated.

Sequenced by immunoSEQ multiplex PCR; TCRdb stores in-frame clones only, minus some. The profile shows about 100,000 clones, around 83% of them singletons. The source of this sequence is an adult in good health. This sequence joins TRBV19 and TRBJ2-2, with a possible D match to TRBD2 (7 bases). Sequenced here: peripheral blood, sampled on day 0 of AZD1222 vaccination. CDR3 nucleotides: TGTGCCAGTAGTCCTCCCGGGGGGCTAAAAGACGGGGAGCTGTTTTTT. This translates into CASSPPGGLKDGELFF.